Listed below are T cell receptor beta chains from one sample, sequenced in a study of T cells after yellow fever vaccination. TCRdb reanalysed the 5' RACE reads using MiXCR and keeps one entry per CDR3 protein. The sample has under 300,000 distinct CDR3 sequences; under 15% are singletons. This specimen consisted of CD4+ T cells sorted from PBMCs, obtained 45 days after the yellow fever booster vaccination. All receptors come from a man younger than 45 who received the YFV17D yellow fever vaccine. CDR3s include the opening cysteine and the closing phenylalanine or tryptophan. A D gene is named only where the DNA matches it firmly. Rows may omit the clone size; those that give it use once, few, many or a size class.

- - TRBJ2-7 12 TRBV7-2 TGTGCCAGCAGCTTATCAGGGAACGAGCAGTACTTC CASSLSGNEQYF
- - TRBJ2-1 14 TRBV7-2 TGTGCCAGCAGCATAGAGCTCTACTACAATGAGCAGTTCTTC CASSIELYYNEQFF
- - TRBJ2-3 15 TRBV7-2 TGTGCCAGCAGCTCTACGGTTCCTAGCACAGATACGCAGTATTTT CASSSTVPSTDTQYF
- once TRBJ2-7 13 TRBV14 TGTGCCAGCAGCCAATTAGGAGAAGACGAGCAGTACTTC CASSQLGEDEQYF
- - TRBJ2-7 14 TRBV5-1 TGCGCCAGCGGATCCGGGACACCTACCTACGAGCAGTACTTC CASGSGTPTYEQYF
- - TRBJ2-3 16 TRBV5-1 TGCGCCAGCAGCTTGGCCCGATGGACTAGCACAGATACGCAGTATTTT CASSLARWTSTDTQYF
- few TRBJ2-7 13 TRBV2 TGTGCCAGCAGTGGGGGAGCATACTACGAGCAGTACTTC CASSGGAYYEQYF
TRBD1 few TRBJ1-2 13 TRBV11-2 TGTGCCAGCAGCCCAGACAGGGAATATGGCTACACCTTC CASSPDREYGYTF
- few TRBJ2-3 14 TRBV7-2 TGTGCCAGCCACACAGGTCCCGGCACAGATACGCAGTATTTT CASHTGPGTDTQYF
TRBD1 few TRBJ2-1 14 TRBV7-9 TGTGCCAGCAGCTGGACAGGGTTAATCAATGAGCAGTTCTTC CASSWTGLINEQFF